Described below is a single T cell receptor beta chain sequence and its context. This record comes from a study of T-cell memory formation after mild COVID-19. Turning to the study itself: Most TCR clusters belonged to a single donor.

TCRdb redid the calling of the 5' RACE reads with MiXCR, one entry per CDR3 protein. Here the sample spans 57,000 or so distinct CDR3 sequences, 9.3% being singletons. V was shortened by 0 bases and J by 2 bases, with 10 bases between the two germline ends. The CDR3 spans 15 residues. Germline V CDR1 and CDR2: LNHNV, YYDKDF (reference sequence). V gene TRBV15 combines with J gene TRBJ1-1, with D perhaps matching TRBD1 (6 bases). The clonotype originates from a man aged 18 to 29 who had mild COVID-19 (a few samples of this study predate the infection). Cell type and time point are not known. Material for sequencing was PBMCs or a T cell subset sorted from them (not recorded which). DNA for the CDR3: TGTGCCACCAGCAGAGATTCAGGGGCAAACACTGAAGCTTTCTTT. This translates into CATSRDSGANTEAFF.